These 18 T cell receptor beta chains originate from one sample sequenced in a study of OX40 agonist ivuxolimab in advanced cancers. The data were produced by immunoSEQ multiplex PCR, yet TCRdb's version contains in-frame clones alone and is incomplete. This sample has 9,000 to 15,000 clones, with under 80% found just once. The specimen was CD4+ or CD8+ T cells sorted from blood, collected in a trial of the OX40 agonist ivuxolimab. The receptor source for this set is an adult with an advanced solid tumor such as melanoma, head and neck, liver or kidney cancer.

The genes are TRBV5-5 and TRBJ2-1; D is undetermined. Trimming took off 4 bases at V and 7 bases at J, with 9 bases between the two ends. The CDR3 runs 12 residues. The germline V gene encodes CDR1 SGHKS and CDR2 YYEKEE (reference sequence). The CDR3 here is CASSLSENEQFF. The DNA for the CDR3 is TGTGCCAGCAGCCTGTCAGAGAATGAGCAGTTCTTC.

Sample share makes this clone medium-sized. The V gene is TRBV7-8, the J gene TRBJ2-1; 9 nucleotides match TRBD2. CDR3 length: 16 residues. Germline V lookup: CDR1 SGHVS, CDR2 FQNEAQ. V was pared by 3 bases and J by 6 bases, with 9 bases of the junction left unmatched. CDR3 loop: CASSLWGGRAVNEQFF. Written as DNA, the CDR3 is TGTGCCAGCAGCTTGTGGGGCGGGAGGGCCGTCAATGAGCAGTTCTTC.

This rearrangement joins TRBV21-1 to TRBJ2-7; the table's D gene call, TRBD2, was not cross checked with the DNA. TRBV21-1 is annotated as a pseudogene. This CDR3 has 16 residues. Here the CDR3 DNA reads TGTGCCAGCAGCAAAGTTCTTGCGGGAGAGGTTGACGAGCAGTACTTC. Protein: CASSKVLAGEVDEQYF.

This clone was recorded a few times. Other nucleotide sequences in the sample specify the same CDR3. The rearrangement links TRBV2 to TRBJ2-5; D remains unclear. Trimming pared 4 bases from V and 7 bases from J, leaving 4 bases between. The CDR3 loop spans 10 amino acids. CDR1 is SNHLY, CDR2 FYNNEI, per germline. As DNA, the CDR3 is TGTGCCAGCAGTGGGCGGACCCAGTACTTC. Amino acids: CASSGRTQYF.

The chain recombines TRBV2 with TRBJ1-1; D might be TRBD1 (5 bases). The ends were cut back, 4 bases at V and 5 bases at J, with 14 bases in the middle. CDR1 is SNHLY, CDR2 FYNNEI, per germline. The CDR3 is made up of 14 amino acids. The CDR3: CASSGGAVRTEAFF. The CDR3 coding sequence is TGTGCCAGCAGTGGAGGGGCAGTAAGGACTGAAGCTTTCTTT. Looking up the rest from reference TRBV2 and TRBJ1-1 gives the full variable domain: EPEVTQTPSHQVTQMGQEVILRCVPISNHLYFYWYRQILGQKVEFLVSFYNNEISEKSEIFDDQFSVERPDGSNFTLKIRSTKLEDSAMYFCASSGGAVRTEAFFGQGTRLTVV.

The genes are TRBV7-2 and TRBJ2-1, with unresolved D. Trimming took 5 bases from V and 0 from J, leaving 14 bases between them. Germline assignment: CDR1 SGHTA and CDR2 FQGNSA. The CDR3 consists of 16 residues. The CDR3 region has the DNA TGTGCCAGCAGCGACCCCATGCGGAGCTCCTACAATGAGCAGTTCTTC. Translated: CASSDPMRSSYNEQFF.

V usage is TRBV5-1 and J usage is TRBJ1-2; D is uncertain. The V gene lost 0 bases and the J gene lost 7 bases, with 13 bases spanning the gap. This CDR3 is 14 amino acids long. Germline V gives CDR1 SGHRS, CDR2 YFSETQ. The CDR3 DNA follows: TGCGCCAGCAGCTTGGATCCCGGACCCCTTGGCTACACCTTC. This encodes CASSLDPGPLGYTF.

This clone was detected a few times. This chain links TRBV28 with TRBJ2-1; a weak D match, TRBD2 (6 bases). This CDR3 has 13 amino acids. Deletions cut 6 bases from V and 9 bases from J, with 15 bases between. The V gene's germline CDR1 is MDHEN and CDR2 SYDVKM. The CDR3 DNA sequence: TGTGCCAGCAGGGACCGTGACGGGGGTGAGCAGTTCTTC. Protein sequence: CASRDRDGGEQFF.

The genes are TRBV7-9 and TRBJ2-5, with 10 bases lining up with TRBD2. V lost 4 bases and J lost 1; bases outside the gene matches: 9. The germline gives CDR1 SEHNR, CDR2 FQNEAQ (reference sequence). CDR3 length equals 17 residues. CDR3 loop: CASSWNPGLARQETQYF. The CDR3 nucleotides are TGTGCCAGCAGCTGGAATCCGGGACTAGCGCGCCAAGAGACCCAGTACTTC.

The chain uses TRBV4-1 and TRBJ1-4; possible D gene TRBD1, 5 bases. CDR1 is MGHRA, CDR2 YSYEKL, per germline. Trimming removed 5 bases at V and 8 bases at J, with 18 bases between. The CDR3 contains 15 residues. The CDR3 loop is CASSTLKGAWEKLFF. The CDR3 DNA is TGCGCCAGCAGCACCCTAAAAGGGGCGTGGGAAAAACTGTTTTTT.

This clone was seen a single time. This rearrangement joins TRBV30 to TRBJ1-1; D uncertain. V was clipped by 2 bases and J by 4 bases, with 17 bases between them. Germline V gene data show CDR1 as GTSNPN and CDR2 as SVGIG (reference sequence). This CDR3 is built from 15 residues. For the CDR3, the DNA is TGTGCCTGGAGTTTAGGGCCCCTAGGTGGCACTGAAGCTTTCTTT. It yields the protein CAWSLGPLGGTEAFF.

This sequence joins TRBV27 and TRBJ1-1; D may be TRBD1 (6 bases). Trimming removed 8 bases from V and 0 bases from J, with 16 bases in between. CDR3 length: 15 amino acids. Looked up from germline, CDR1 is MNHEY and CDR2 is SMNVEV (reference sequence). The chain's CDR3 is CASYREYSMNTEAFF. CDR3 coding DNA: TGTGCCAGCTACAGGGAATATTCTATGAACACTGAAGCTTTCTTT.

This chain connects TRBV7-9 to TRBJ2-3; 8 nucleotides agree with TRBD2. Germline V gives CDR1 SEHNR, CDR2 FQNEAQ (reference sequence). The CDR3 consists of 16 residues. J gave up 5 bases and V 5 bases, and 12 bases lay outside the gene matches. The CDR3 region has the DNA TGTGCCAGCAGCCGGCCGGGAGCGGGAGATAGAGATACGCAGTATTTT. It codes for CASSRPGAGDRDTQYF.

By sample fraction, this clone is medium-sized (0.01 to 0.1%). The gene calls are TRBV4-3 and TRBJ2-2, with TRBD2 identical over 10 bases. J lost 10 bases, V lost 0 bases, and 5 bases had no gene match. The CDR3 spans 15 residues. CDR1 is LGHNA and CDR2 is YSLEER in the germline V gene. The CDR3 nucleotides are TGCGCCAGCAGCCAAGATCTGACTAGCGGGTTGGAGCTGTTTTTT. Translated: CASSQDLTSGLELFF.

DNA of the CDR3: TGTGCCAGCAGCTCAGGGACACTTACAGATACGCAGTATTTT. Protein product: CASSSGTLTDTQYF. The chain joins TRBV7-2 to TRBJ2-3; a possible D gene is TRBD1 (6 bases). Germline CDR1 reads SGHTA; CDR2 reads FQGNSA. Trimming shortened V by 4 bases and J by 3 bases, and 11 bases separated the two germline ends. The CDR3 totals 14 residues.

This clone was counted only a few times. This chain joins TRBV25-1 and TRBJ2-3; tentatively, D is TRBD1 (5 bases). There are 17 residues in the CDR3. With 0 bases removed from V and 0 bases from J, the gap between germline ends came to 13 bases. CDR1 MGHDK and CDR2 SYGVNS come from the germline V gene. The DNA of the CDR3 is TGTGCCAGCAGTGAATATACGACAGTTTCTAGCACAGATACGCAGTATTTT. Translating gives CASSEYTTVSSTDTQYF.

Comments on this clone: The same CDR3 also results from other DNA sequences found in this sample. The V gene is TRBV9, the J gene TRBJ2-7, with D perhaps matching TRBD2 (5 bases). The germline CDR1 and CDR2 sequences are SGDLS and YYNGEE. The V gene lost 0 bases and the J gene lost 0 bases, with 7 bases spanning the gap. This CDR3 spans 14 amino acids. The CDR3 coding sequence is TGTGCCAGCAGCGTAGGAGGGAGCTCCTACGAGCAGTACTTC. This sequence encodes CASSVGGSSYEQYF. The full variable domain, rest sourced from reference TRBV9 and TRBJ2-7, is DSGVTQTPKHLITATGQRVTLRCSPRSGDLSVYWYQQSLDQGLQFLIQYYNGEERAKGNILERFSAQQFPDLHSELNLSSLELGDSALYFCASSVGGSSYEQYFGPGTRLTVT.

The J gene is TRBJ1-5, the V gene TRBV7-9; unclear D gene. The CDR3 covers 12 residues. Germline V gene sequence: CDR1 SEHNR, CDR2 FQNEAQ (reference sequence). V was shortened by 1 base and J by 6 bases, with 4 bases between the two germline ends. The CDR3, as DNA: TGTGCCAGCAGCTTAGGGGGTCAGCCCCAGCATTTT. Protein product: CASSLGGQPQHF.